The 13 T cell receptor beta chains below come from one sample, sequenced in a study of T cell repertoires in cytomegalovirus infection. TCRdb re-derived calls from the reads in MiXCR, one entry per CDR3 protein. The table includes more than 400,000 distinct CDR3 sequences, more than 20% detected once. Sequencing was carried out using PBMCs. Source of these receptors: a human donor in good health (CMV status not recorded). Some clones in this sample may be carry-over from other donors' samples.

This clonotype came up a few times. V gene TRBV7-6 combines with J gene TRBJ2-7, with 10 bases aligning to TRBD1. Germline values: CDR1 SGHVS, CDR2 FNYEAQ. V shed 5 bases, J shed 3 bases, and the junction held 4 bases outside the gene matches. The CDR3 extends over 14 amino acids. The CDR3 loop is CASSPDRGLYEQYV. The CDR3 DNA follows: TGTGCCAGCAGCCCCGACAGGGGGCTCTACGAGCAGTACGTC.

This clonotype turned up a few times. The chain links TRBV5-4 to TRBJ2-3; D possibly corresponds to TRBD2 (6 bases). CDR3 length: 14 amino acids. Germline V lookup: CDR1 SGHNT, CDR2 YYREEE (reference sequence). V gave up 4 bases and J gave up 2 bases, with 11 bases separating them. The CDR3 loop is CASSPAGPTDTQYF. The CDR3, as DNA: TGTGCCAGCAGCCCGGCGGGACCCACAGATACGCAGTATTTT.

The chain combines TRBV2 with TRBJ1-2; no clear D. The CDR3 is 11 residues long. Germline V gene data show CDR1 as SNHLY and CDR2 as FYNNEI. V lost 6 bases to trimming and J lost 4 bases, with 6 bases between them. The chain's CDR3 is CASRYGYGYTF. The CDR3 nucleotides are TGTGCCAGCAGGTACGGCTATGGCTACACCTTC.

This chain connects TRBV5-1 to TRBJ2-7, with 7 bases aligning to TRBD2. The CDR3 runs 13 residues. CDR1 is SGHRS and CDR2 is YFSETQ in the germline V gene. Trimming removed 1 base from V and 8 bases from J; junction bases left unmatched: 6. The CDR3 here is CASSLSEGGKQYF. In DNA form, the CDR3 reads TGCGCCAGCAGCTTGTCAGAGGGAGGGAAGCAGTACTTC.

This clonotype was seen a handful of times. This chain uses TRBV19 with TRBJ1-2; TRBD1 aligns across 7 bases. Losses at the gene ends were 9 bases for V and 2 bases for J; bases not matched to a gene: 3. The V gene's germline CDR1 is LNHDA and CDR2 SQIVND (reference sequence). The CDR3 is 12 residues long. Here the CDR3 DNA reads TGTGCCAGCTGGGACAGAAACTATGGCTACACCTTC. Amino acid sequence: CASWDRNYGYTF.

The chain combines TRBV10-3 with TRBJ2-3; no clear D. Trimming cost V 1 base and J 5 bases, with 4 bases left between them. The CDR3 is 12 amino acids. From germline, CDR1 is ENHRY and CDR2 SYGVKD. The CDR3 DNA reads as TGTGCCATCAGTGAGTTCGGAGATACGCAGTATTTT. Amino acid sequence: CAISEFGDTQYF.

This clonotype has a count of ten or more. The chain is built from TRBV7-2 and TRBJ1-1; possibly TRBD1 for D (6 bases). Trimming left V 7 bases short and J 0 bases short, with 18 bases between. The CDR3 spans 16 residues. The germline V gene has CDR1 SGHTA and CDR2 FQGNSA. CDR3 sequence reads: CASNLLGGWMNTEAFF. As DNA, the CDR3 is TGTGCCAGCAACCTACTGGGGGGCTGGATGAACACTGAAGCTTTCTTT.

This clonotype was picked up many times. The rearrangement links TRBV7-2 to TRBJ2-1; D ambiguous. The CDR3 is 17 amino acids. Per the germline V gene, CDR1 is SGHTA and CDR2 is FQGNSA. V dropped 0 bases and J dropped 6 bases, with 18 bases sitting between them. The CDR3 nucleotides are TGTGCCAGCAGCTTAGCCCCGCCGGTGTCCGGCAGCAATGAGCAGTTCTTC. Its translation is CASSLAPPVSGSNEQFF.

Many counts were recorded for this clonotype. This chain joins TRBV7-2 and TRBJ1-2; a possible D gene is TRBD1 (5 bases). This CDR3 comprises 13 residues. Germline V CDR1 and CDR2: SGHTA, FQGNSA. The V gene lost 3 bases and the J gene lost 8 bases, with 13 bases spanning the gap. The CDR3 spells CASSLPGTFGYTF. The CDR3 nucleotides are TGTGCCAGCAGCTTGCCTGGGACGTTCGGCTACACCTTC.

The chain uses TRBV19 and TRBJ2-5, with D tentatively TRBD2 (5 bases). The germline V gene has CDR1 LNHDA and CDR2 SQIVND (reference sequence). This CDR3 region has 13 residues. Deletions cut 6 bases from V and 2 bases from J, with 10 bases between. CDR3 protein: CASSPSKQETQYF. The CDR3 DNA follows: TGTGCCAGTAGCCCTAGCAAACAAGAGACCCAGTACTTC.

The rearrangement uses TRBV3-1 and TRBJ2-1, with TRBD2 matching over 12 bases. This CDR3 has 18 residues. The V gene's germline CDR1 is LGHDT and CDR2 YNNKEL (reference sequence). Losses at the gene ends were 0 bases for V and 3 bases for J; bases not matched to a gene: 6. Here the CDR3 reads CASSQDPLAGGVYNEQFF. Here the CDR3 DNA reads TGTGCCAGCAGCCAAGATCCCCTAGCGGGAGGGGTCTACAATGAGCAGTTCTTC.

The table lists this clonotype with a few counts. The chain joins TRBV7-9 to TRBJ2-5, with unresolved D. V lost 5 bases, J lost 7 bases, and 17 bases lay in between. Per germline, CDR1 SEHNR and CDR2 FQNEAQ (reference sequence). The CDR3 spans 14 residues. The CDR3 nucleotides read TGTGCCAGCAGCCAGGTGGCTACCTCCGCGACCCAGTACTTC. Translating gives CASSQVATSATQYF.

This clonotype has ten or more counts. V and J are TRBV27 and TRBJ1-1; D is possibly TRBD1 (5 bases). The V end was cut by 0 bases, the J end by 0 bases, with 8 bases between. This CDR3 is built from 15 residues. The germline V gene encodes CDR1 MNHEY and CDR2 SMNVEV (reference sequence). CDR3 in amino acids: CASSLSRGLNTEAFF. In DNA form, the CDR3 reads TGTGCCAGCAGTTTATCGAGGGGACTGAACACTGAAGCTTTCTTT.